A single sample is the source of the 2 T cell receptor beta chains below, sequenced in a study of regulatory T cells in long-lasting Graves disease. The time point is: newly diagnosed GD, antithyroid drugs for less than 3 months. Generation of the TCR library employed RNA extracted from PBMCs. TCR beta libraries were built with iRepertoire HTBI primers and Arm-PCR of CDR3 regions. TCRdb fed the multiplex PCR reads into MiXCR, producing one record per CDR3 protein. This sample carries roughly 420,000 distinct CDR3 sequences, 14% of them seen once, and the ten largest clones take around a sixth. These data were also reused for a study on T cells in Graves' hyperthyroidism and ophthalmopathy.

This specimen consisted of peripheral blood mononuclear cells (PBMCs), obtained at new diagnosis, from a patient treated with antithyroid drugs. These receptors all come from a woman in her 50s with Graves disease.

The CDR3 DNA is TGTGCCAGCAGTAGGACAGGGGGGAGTTCACCCCTCCACTTT. This encodes CASSRTGGSSPLHF. The V and J genes are TRBV6-1 and TRBJ1-6; 10 nucleotides line up with TRBD1. Germline trimming cut 5 bases from V and 9 bases from J; bases unmatched to any gene: 4. In germline, CDR1 is MNHNS, CDR2 SASEGT. This CDR3 is built from 14 residues.

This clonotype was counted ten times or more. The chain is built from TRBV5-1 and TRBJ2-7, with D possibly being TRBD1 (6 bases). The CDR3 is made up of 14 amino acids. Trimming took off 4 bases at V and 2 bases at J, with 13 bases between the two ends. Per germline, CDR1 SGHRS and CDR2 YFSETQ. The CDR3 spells CASSTSGTTYEQYF. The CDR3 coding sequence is TGCGCCAGCAGCACCTCCGGGACAACCTACGAGCAGTACTTC.